The rows below give T cell receptor beta chains drawn from one sample of a study of shared clonotypes between healthy human individuals. Profiled with immunoSEQ multiplex PCR; TCRdb holds only in-frame clones, not every one. The table has about 870,000 clones, around 93% seen once. The sample taken for sequencing was naive CD8+ T cells sorted from blood. These TCRs come from a man younger than 40 in good health. Both conserved end residues are part of each CDR3. D genes are given only for firm matches.

D	V	CDR3
TRBD1	TRBV9	CASSPTGANTGELFF
TRBD2	TRBV7-9	CASSSTTRTSGNAYNEQFF
-	TRBV27	CASSLGSTYEQYF
-	TRBV25-1	CASSGMGTDGYGYTF
TRBD2	TRBV28	CASSLGGSVPYEQYF
-	TRBV10-2	CASSRGNEKLFF
TRBD1	TRBV6-1	CASSSQGAGELFF
TRBD2	TRBV28	CASSLLVNAGVWNNEQFF
TRBD1	TRBV28	CASRYRDRENEQYF
-	TRBV7-9	CASRPGGSYEQYF
TRBD2	TRBV5-6	CASSREGEQFF
-	TRBV30	CAWSGSSSYNEQFF
TRBD1	TRBV2	CASLDTRTGDTSGYTF
-	TRBV27	CASSTPEGHGELFF
-	TRBV25-1	CASSPGDYQPQHF
-	TRBV21-1	CASSTPQVVWNQPQHF
-	TRBV7-2	CASSPSGNEQFF
-	TRBV7-9	CASSTTRSVDTQYF
TRBD2	TRBV7-8	CASSPGLGKTQYF
-	TRBV4-1	CASSQGPRYTDTQYF
TRBD1	TRBV6-5	CASSYFTGGSYEQYF
TRBD2	TRBV6-5	CASSYWSGTSEHEQYF
-	TRBV27	CASSFRSPRELFF
-	TRBV10-3	CAISFSSRGGVSSTDTQYF
-	TRBV11-2	CASHQAGTADTQYF
TRBD1	TRBV6-1	CASSRRDSENQPQHF
-	TRBV7-8	CASSTEDSQETQYF
TRBD1	TRBV28	CASSLRDRVYEQYF
TRBD2	TRBV7-9	CASSPPRAGNYEQYF
-	TRBV30	CACQTLGGYEQYF
-	TRBV28	CASSLEIQSNTEAFF
TRBD1	TRBV29-1	CSVRGQGVYEQYF
-	TRBV27	CASSLSLVDTQYF
-	TRBV11-3	CASSSPSAAGEQYF
-	TRBV19	CASKRGGEAFF
-	TRBV5-6	CASSPSGESQYF
-	TRBV9	CASSVGGFTEAFF